This is a list of T cell receptor beta chains from one sample in a study of cytomegalovirus exposure and HLA in healthy donors. TCRdb's copy holds only in-frame clones and misses some; the assay was immunoSEQ multiplex PCR. The table has about 100,000 clones, roughly 75% seen once; the top ten hold approximately 4.3%. The sample consisted of PBMCs. The receptor set was obtained from a woman younger than 35 in good health and CMV-seropositive. Both conserved end residues are part of each CDR3.

j_gene	v_gene	CDR3aa
TRBJ2-7	TRBV4-1	CASSFDRGQYEQYF
TRBJ1-2	TRBV7-6	CASSLAQGAGMGGYTF
TRBJ1-1	TRBV27	CASSLSGSQLMNTEAFF
TRBJ2-6	TRBV30	CAWRGQGDGANVLTF
TRBJ2-1	TRBV7-9	CASSPDRARQFF
TRBJ2-2	TRBV10-3	CAISESGPNTGELFF
TRBJ2-7	TRBV7-2	CASSLAVRGYEQYF
TRBJ2-1	TRBV11-1	CASSLVTSGTINNEQFF
TRBJ1-3	TRBV18	CASSPRDQTRGSGNTIYF
TRBJ1-1	TRBV18	CASSPRDRVNTEAFF
TRBJ2-7	TRBV6-5	CASSYSGGVTYEQYF
TRBJ2-6	TRBV10-3	CAISEGRLSSGANVLTF
TRBJ1-1	TRBV5-8	CASSSLWNTEAFF
TRBJ2-1	TRBV27	CASSSEGGGNNEQFF
TRBJ2-2	TRBV6-5	CASKRGTGELFF
TRBJ2-1	TRBV6-4	CASQRDSSSYNEQFF
TRBJ1-5	TRBV5-4	CASSQTGDIDQPQHF
TRBJ2-2	TRBV9	CASSRRDYDAGELFF